Sequencing of this T cell receptor beta chain was carried out in a study of chemoradiotherapy in HPV16-positive cancers. Study-wide results and caveats: During treatment, candidate HPV-specific clones and E7-related motifs expanded in tumor. Functional assays defining HPV-specific T cells used only a couple of HPV16-positive patients.

Over chemoradiotherapy, repertoires were sampled more than once. The ends lost 4 bases at V and 2 bases at J; junction bases unmatched: 2. Germline CDR1 and CDR2: SGHTA and FQGNSA. CDR3 length equals 15 residues. Details on this clone: The antigen remains unidentified.

Repertoires were generated with immunoSEQ multiplex PCR, while TCRdb's copy carries only in-frame clones and drops some. The sample contains more than 15,000 clones, roughly 79% of which appear only once. J is TRBJ2-1 and V is TRBV7-2; 10 positions agree with TRBD1. Collection took place from a patient who underwent chemoradiotherapy. The source is a human donor with HPV-associated anogenital cancer. CDR3 nucleotide sequence: TGTGCCAGCAGCTCGGGGACAGGGGCCTACAATGAGCAGTTCTTC. Its translation is CASSSGTGAYNEQFF.